The clone carrying this T cell receptor beta chain was counted between two and nine times. This entry comes from a study of T cells in Graves' hyperthyroidism and ophthalmopathy. This CDR3 contains 17 residues. Trimming cost V 6 bases and J 1 base, with 21 bases left between them. The germline CDR1 and CDR2 sequences are MGHRA and YSYEKL. Amplified TCR beta CDR3 regions came from RNA transcripts. In the first-round RT-PCR of the TCR CDR3, the HTBI primer set was used. In TCRdb, the multiplex PCR reads were re-called with MiXCR into one record per CDR3 protein. Of 350,000 to 450,000 distinct CDR3 sequences in the sample, about 14% are singletons; the top ten hold approximately 10%.

The receptor was derived from a woman aged 55-70 years with Graves' hyperthyroidism. This sequence joins TRBV4-1 and TRBJ1-1; D gene unclear. Sequencing was performed on blood. CDR3 nucleotides: TGCGCCAGCAGTTCCCCGGGAGTCCGGCAAAAGAACACTGAAGCTTTCTTT. This encodes CASSSPGVRQKNTEAFF.